Reported below is one TCR beta chain. Antigen unknown. This sample is drawn from a study of T cells in localized non-small cell lung cancer. Study outcomes and limitations: In adjacent lung, a median around 52 of the top 100 tumor clones were found. Heterogeneity stays possible, as sequencing covered only one tumor region. A raised T cell density in blood coincided with lengthier overall survival. Clonality of T cells reached its maximum in uninvolved adjacent lung, surpassing tumor.

Germline-derived CDR1 and CDR2 are SGHRS and YFSETQ. The CDR3 length is 16 residues. Trimming cost V 4 bases and J 5 bases, with 20 bases left between them. Clones were read by immunoSEQ multiplex PCR, and TCRdb kept only the in-frame ones, dropping some. The repertoire holds 30,000 to 40,000 clones, with about nine tenths as singletons. The chain recombines TRBV5-1 with TRBJ2-3; D might be TRBD1 (5 bases). This material consisted of peripheral blood, taken before any cancer treatment. The sequence derives from a man aged 40 to 70 with stage I lung adenocarcinoma. The CDR3 bases are TGCGCCAGCAGCCCGACCCTCATAAGGGGCTTAGATACGCAGTATTTT. Its translation: CASSPTLIRGLDTQYF. The full variable domain, completed using reference TRBV5-1 and TRBJ2-3, is KAGVTQTPRYLIKTRGQQVTLSCSPISGHRSVSWYQQTPGQGLQFLFEYFSETQRNKGNFPGRFSGRQFSNSRSEMNVSTLELGDSALYLCASSPTLIRGLDTQYFGPGTRLTVL.